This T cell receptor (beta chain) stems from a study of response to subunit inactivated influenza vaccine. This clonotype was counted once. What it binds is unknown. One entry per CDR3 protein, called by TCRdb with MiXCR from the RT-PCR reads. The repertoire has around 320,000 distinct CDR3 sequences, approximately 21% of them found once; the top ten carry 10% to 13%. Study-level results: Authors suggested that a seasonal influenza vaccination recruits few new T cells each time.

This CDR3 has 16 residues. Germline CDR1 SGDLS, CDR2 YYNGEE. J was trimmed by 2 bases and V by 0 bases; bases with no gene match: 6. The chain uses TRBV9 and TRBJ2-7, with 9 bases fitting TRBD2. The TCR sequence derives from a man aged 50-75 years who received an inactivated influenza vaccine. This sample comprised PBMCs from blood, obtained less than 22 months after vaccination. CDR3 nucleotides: TGTGCCAGCAGCGTAGGAAGCGGGGGGAGTGCCTACGAGCAGTACTTC. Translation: CASSVGSGGSAYEQYF.